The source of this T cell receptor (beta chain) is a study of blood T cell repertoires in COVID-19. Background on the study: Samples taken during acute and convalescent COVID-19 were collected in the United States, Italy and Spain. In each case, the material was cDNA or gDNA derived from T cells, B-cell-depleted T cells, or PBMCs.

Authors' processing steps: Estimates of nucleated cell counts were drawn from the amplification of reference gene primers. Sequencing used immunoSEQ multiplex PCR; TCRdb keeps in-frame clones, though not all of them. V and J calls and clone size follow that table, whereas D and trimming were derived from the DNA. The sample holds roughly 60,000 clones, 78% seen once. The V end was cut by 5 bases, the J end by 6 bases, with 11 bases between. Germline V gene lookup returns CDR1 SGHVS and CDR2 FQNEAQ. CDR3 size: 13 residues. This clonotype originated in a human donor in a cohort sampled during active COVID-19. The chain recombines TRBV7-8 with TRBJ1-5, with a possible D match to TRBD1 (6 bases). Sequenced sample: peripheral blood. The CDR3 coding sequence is TGTGCCAGCAGCCCAAGGGGGGGTCAGCCCCAGCATTTT. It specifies CASSPRGGQPQHF.